These 2 T cell receptor beta chains share one sample of origin, sequenced in a study of blood T cell repertoires in COVID-19. Method: immunoSEQ multiplex PCR; TCRdb's copy keeps in-frame clones and lacks some. The repertoire holds approximately 350,000 clones, with 87% as singletons. The sequenced sample was peripheral blood. The receptors come from a woman between 45 and 60 years old with COVID-19, enrolled during active disease.

This chain joins TRBV29-1 and TRBJ2-3; TRBD1 matches 8 bases. The germline CDR1 and CDR2 sequences are SQVTM and ANQGSEA. The CDR3 totals 14 residues. V lost 5 bases and J lost 5; bases outside the gene matches: 9. The CDR3 nucleotides are TGCAGCGTTCGGACAGGGATAAGGGAAGATACGCAGTATTTT. The encoded protein is CSVRTGIREDTQYF.

This clone was detected a few times. V is TRBV19 and J is TRBJ1-6; D gene ambiguous. Germline V gene lookup returns CDR1 LNHDA and CDR2 SQIVND (reference sequence). The CDR3 has 14 amino acids. V was pared by 5 bases and J by 5 bases, with 10 bases between. In DNA form, the CDR3 reads TGTGCCAGTAGTCTCACAGCTAATAATTCACCCCTCCACTTT. This gives the protein CASSLTANNSPLHF.